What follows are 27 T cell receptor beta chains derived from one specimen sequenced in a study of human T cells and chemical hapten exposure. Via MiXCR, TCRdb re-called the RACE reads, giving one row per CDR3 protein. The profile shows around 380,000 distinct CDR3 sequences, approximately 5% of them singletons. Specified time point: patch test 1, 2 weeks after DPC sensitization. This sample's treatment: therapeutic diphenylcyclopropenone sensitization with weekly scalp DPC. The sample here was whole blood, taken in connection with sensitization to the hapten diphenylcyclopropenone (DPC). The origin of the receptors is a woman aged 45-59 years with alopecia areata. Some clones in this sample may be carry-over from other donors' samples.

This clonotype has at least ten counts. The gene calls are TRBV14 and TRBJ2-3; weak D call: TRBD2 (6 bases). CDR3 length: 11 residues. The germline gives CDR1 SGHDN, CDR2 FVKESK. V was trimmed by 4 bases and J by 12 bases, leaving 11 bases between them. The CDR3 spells CASSLGLIQYF. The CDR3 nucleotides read TGTGCCAGCAGCCTGGGACTTATCCAGTATTTT.

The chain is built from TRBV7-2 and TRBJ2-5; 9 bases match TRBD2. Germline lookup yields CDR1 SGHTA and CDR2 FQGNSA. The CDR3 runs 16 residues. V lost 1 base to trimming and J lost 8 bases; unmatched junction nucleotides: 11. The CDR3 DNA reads TGTGCCAGCAGCTTAGACATTAGCGGGGGCTTAGAAACCCAGTACTTC. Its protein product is CASSLDISGGLETQYF.

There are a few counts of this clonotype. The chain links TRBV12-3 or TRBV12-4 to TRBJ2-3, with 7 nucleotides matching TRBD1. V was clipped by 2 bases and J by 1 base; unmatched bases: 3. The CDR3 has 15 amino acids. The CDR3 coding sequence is TGTGCCAGCAGTTTATTCGGACAGGGCACAGATACGCAGTATTTT. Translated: CASSLFGQGTDTQYF.

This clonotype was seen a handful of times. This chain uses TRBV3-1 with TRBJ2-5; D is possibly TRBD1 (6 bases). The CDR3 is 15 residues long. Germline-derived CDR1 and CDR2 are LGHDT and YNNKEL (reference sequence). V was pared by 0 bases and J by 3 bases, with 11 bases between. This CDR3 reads CASSQDMAGEETQYF. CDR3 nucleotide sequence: TGTGCCAGCAGCCAAGATATGGCAGGGGAAGAGACCCAGTACTTC.

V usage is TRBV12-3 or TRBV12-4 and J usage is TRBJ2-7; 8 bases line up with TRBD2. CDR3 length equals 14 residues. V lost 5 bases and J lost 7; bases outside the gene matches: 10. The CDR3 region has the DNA TGTGCCAGCAGTCTTAGCGGGGCCATGAAGGAGCAGTACTTC. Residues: CASSLSGAMKEQYF.

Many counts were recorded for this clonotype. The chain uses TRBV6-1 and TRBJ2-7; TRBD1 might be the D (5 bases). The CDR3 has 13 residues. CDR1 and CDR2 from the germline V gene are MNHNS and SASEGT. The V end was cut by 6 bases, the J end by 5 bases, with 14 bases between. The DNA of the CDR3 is TGTGCCAGCAGCGGGCCAGGGCGGAACGAGCAGTACTTC. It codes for CASSGPGRNEQYF.

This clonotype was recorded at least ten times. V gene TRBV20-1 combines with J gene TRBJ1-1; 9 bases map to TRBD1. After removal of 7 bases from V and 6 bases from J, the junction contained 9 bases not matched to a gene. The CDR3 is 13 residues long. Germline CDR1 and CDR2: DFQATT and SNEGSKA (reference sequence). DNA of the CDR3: TGCAGTGGTCGGAGGGACAGGGTAGCTGAAGCTTTCTTT. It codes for CSGRRDRVAEAFF.

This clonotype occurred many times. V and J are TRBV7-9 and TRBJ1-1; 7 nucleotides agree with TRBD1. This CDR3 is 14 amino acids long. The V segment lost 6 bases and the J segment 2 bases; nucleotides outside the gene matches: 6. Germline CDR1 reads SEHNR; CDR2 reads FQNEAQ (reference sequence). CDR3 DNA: TGTGCCAGCAGAGCGACAGGGATTAACACTGAAGCTTTCTTT. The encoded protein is CASRATGINTEAFF.

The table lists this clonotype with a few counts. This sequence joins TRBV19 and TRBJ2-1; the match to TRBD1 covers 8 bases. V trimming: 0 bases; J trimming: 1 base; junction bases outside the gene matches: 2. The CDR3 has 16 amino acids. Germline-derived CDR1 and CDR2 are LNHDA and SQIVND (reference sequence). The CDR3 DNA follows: TGTGCCAGTAGTATAGACCAGGGGGCGTCCTACAATGAGCAGTTCTTC. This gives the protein CASSIDQGASYNEQFF.

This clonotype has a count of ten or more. CDR3 sequence: CSAGLAEQFF. The CDR3 DNA reads as TGCAGCGCTGGACTAGCGGAGCAGTTCTTC. This chain joins TRBV29-1 and TRBJ2-1, with 9 bases identical to TRBD2. Germline V gene sequence: CDR1 SQVTM, CDR2 ANQGSEA. V dropped 7 bases and J dropped 10; count of bases not matched to a gene: 2. There are 10 residues in the CDR3.

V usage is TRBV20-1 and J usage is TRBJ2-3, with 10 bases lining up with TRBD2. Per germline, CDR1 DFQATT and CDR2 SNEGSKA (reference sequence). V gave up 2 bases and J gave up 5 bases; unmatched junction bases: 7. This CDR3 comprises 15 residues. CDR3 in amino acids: CSARNSGGRGDTQYF. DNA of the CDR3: TGCAGTGCTAGAAATAGCGGGGGGCGGGGAGATACGCAGTATTTT.

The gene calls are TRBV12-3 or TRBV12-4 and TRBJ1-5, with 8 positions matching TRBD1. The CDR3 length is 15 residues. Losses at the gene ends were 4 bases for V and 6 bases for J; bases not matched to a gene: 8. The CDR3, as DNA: TGTGCCAGCAGTTCTTCAGGGGGCTGGGGTCAGCCCCAGCATTTT. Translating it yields CASSSSGGWGQPQHF.

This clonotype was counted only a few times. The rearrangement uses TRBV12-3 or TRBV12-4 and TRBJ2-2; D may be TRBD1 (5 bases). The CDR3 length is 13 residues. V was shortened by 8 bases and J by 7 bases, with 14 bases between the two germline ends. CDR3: CASGNRFGGELFF. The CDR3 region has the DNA TGTGCCAGCGGCAACAGGTTTGGCGGGGAGCTGTTTTTT.

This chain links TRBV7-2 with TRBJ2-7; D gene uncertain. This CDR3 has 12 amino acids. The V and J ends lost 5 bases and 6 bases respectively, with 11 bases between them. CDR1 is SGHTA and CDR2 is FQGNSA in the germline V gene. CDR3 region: CASSPLTGEQYF. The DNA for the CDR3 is TGTGCCAGCAGCCCACTCACGGGCGAGCAGTACTTC.

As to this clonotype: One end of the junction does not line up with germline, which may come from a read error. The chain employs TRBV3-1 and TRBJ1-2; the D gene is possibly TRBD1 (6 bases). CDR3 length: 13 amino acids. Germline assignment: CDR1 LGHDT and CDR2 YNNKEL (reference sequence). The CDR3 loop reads CASSYRENYVYTF. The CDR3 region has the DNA TGTGCCAGCAGTTACAGGGAAAACTATGTCTACACCTTC. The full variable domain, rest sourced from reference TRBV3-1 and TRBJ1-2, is DTAVSQTPKYLVTQMGNDKSIKCEQNLGHDTMYWYKQDSKKFLKIMFSYNNKELIINETVPNRFSPKSPDKAHLNLHINSLELGDSAVYFCASSYRENYVYTFGSGTRLTVV.

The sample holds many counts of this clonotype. This chain's CDR3 is CASSLRDLGPNEQFF. CDR3 DNA: TGTGCCAGCAGCTTGCGGGATTTGGGCCCAAATGAGCAGTTCTTC. V and J are TRBV7-6 and TRBJ2-1; maybe TRBD2 (6 bases). Trimming removed 3 bases from V and 7 bases from J, with 16 bases in between. Per the germline V gene, CDR1 is SGHVS and CDR2 is FNYEAQ. This CDR3 has 15 amino acids.

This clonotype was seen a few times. In nucleotides, the CDR3 is TGTGCCAGCAGTTCCCTGACAGGGGGCTCTGGAAACACCATATATTTT. Translating it yields CASSSLTGGSGNTIYF. The chain uses TRBV6-5 and TRBJ1-3; 9 nucleotides align to TRBD1. Trimming at V came to 4 bases and at J to 0 bases, leaving 4 bases not matched to a gene. The CDR3 has 16 residues. The germline V gene encodes CDR1 MNHEY and CDR2 SVGAGI.

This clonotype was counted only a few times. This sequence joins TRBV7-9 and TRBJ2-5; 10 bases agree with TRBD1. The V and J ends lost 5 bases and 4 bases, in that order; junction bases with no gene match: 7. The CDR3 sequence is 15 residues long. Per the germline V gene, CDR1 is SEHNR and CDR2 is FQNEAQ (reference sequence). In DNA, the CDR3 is TGTGCCAGCAGCACAGGAGACAGGGGGCGAGAGACCCAGTACTTC. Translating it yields CASSTGDRGRETQYF.

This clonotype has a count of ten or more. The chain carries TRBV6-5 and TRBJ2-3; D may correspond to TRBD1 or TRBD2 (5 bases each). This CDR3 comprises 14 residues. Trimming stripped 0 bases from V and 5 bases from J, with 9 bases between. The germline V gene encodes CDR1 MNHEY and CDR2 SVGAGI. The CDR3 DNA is TGTGCCAGCAGTTACTCTTCAGGGAGAGATACGCAGTATTTT. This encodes CASSYSSGRDTQYF.

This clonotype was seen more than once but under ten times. The CDR3 reads CSARPPGLVNEQFF. The CDR3 region has the DNA TGCAGTGCTAGGCCGCCGGGACTAGTTAATGAGCAGTTCTTC. The V and J genes are TRBV20-1 and TRBJ2-1; 8 nucleotides match TRBD2. In germline, CDR1 is DFQATT, CDR2 SNEGSKA (reference sequence). The CDR3 is 14 residues long. The V gene end was trimmed by 3 bases and the J gene end by 7 bases; junction bases not matched to a gene: 8.

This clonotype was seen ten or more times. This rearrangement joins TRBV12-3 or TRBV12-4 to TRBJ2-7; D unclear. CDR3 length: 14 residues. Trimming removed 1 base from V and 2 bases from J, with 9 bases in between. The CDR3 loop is CASSLGGLPYEQYF. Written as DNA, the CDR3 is TGTGCCAGCAGTTTAGGCGGTCTACCCTACGAGCAGTACTTC.

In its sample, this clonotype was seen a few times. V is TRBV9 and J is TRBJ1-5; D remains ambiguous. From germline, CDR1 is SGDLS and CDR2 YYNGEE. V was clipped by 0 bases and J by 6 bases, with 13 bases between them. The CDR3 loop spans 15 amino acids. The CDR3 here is CASSVAADRSQPQHF. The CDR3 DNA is TGTGCCAGCAGCGTAGCGGCGGATCGGAGTCAGCCCCAGCATTTT.

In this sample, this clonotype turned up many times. The CDR3 here is CASSLTSGGEQFF. The CDR3 nucleotides are TGTGCCAGCAGTTTGACTAGCGGGGGTGAGCAGTTCTTC. The chain recombines TRBV12-3 or TRBV12-4 with TRBJ2-1, with TRBD2 matching 12 bases. J gave up 9 bases and V 3 bases, and 0 bases lay outside the gene matches. This CDR3 is built from 13 residues.

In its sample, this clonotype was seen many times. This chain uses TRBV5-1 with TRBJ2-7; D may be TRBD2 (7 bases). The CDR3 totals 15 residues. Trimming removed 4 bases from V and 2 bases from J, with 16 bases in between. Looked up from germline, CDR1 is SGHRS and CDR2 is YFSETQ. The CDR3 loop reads CASSLGGATTYEQYF. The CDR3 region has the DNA TGCGCCAGCAGCCTAGGGGGGGCCACGACCTACGAGCAGTACTTC.

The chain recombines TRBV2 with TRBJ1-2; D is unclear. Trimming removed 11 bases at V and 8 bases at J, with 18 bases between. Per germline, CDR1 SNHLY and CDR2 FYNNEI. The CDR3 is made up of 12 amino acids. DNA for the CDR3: TGTGCCGGATACCTATCGTTGGGCGGCTACACCTTC. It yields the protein CAGYLSLGGYTF. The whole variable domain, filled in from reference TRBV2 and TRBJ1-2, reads EPEVTQTPSHQVTQMGQEVILRCVPISNHLYFYWYRQILGQKVEFLVSFYNNEISEKSEIFDDQFSVERPDGSNFTLKIRSTKLEDSAMYFCAGYLSLGGYTFGSGTRLTVV.

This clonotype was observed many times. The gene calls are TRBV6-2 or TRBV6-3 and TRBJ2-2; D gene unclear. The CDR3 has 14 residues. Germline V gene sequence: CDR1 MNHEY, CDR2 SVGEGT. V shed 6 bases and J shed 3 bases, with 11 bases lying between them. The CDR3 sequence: CASSRRTYTGELFF. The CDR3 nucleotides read TGTGCCAGCAGCCGACGGACGTACACCGGGGAGCTGTTTTTT.

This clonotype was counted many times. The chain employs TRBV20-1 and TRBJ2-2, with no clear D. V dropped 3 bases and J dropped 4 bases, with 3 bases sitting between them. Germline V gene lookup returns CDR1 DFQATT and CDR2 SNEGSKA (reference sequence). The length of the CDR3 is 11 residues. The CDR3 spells CSASFTGELFF. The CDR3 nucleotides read TGCAGTGCTAGTTTCACCGGGGAGCTGTTTTTT.